The 4 T cell receptor beta chains presented below share a single source sample, sequenced in a study of low-dose radiotherapy and immunotherapy resistance in tumors (dated by TCRdb to about 2022). The run used an Illumina MiniSeq. First-strand cDNA was synthesized with Superscript III and a set of TRAV- and TRBV-specific primers, covering both TCRalpha and TCRbeta chains. TCRs were amplified with Phusion for around 19 PCR cycles, with a constant-region primer paired with the adapter attached to the V primers. TCRdb reworked the public reads: Q25 trimming with fastp, MiXCR clone assembly, productive beta chains retained. Every CDR3 protein is listed once, alongside the most common genes and DNA of its rows. This sample is represented by 39,000 or so distinct CDR3 sequences; around 20% of them were singletons. The top ten clonotypes cover 9.2% of the sample. The sample's time point label, in plain terms: after trial treatment. In the paper's terms, the treatment or condition label means: LDRT plus nivolumab, ipilimumab, low-dose cyclophosphamide and aspirin (RACIN trial).

The sequences come from PBMCs, collected after low-dose radiotherapy plus immunotherapy. The receptor source for this set is a female donor with ovarian cancer.

This chain joins TRBV6-8 and TRBJ2-6; TRBD1 matches at 12 bases. Trimming took 5 bases from V and 8 from J; bases not matched to a gene: 22. Germline assignment: CDR1 MNHGY and CDR2 SAAAGT. The CDR3 covers 21 residues. CDR3 sequence reads: CASSEIFGYGTGGARPNVLTF. CDR3 bases: TGTGCCAGCAGTGAAATATTCGGTTATGGGACAGGGGGCGCCAGGCCCAACGTCCTGACTTTC.

Comment on this clonotype: Given a far larger clone just one base away, this is likely a sequencing read error. This chain links TRBV30 with TRBJ1-4; D gene unclear. The CDR3 extends over 12 amino acids. The germline CDR1 and CDR2 sequences are GTSNPN and SVGIG (reference sequence). The CDR3 reads CPSSRPLEKLFF. As DNA, the CDR3 is TGTCCCAGCAGCCGACCCCTTGAAAAACTGTTTTTT.

This chain uses TRBV7-6 with TRBJ2-7, with 8 bases aligning to TRBD1. The CDR3 runs to 16 residues. Germline V lookup: CDR1 SGHVS, CDR2 FNYEAQ. V was pared by 0 bases and J by 0 bases, with 4 bases of the junction left unmatched. This CDR3 is CASSLAGTGGSYEQYF. DNA of the CDR3: TGTGCCAGCAGCTTAGCGGGGACAGGAGGCTCCTACGAGCAGTACTTC.

In its sample, this clonotype was seen many times. The chain uses TRBV28 and TRBJ1-4, with D possibly matching TRBD1 (5 bases). Germline lookup yields CDR1 MDHEN and CDR2 SYDVKM. V lost 3 bases and J lost 6, with 14 bases in between. CDR3 length: 15 amino acids. In nucleotides, the CDR3 is TGTGCCAGCAGTTTTGAAACAGGCGGGGATGAAAAACTGTTTTTT. Translating it yields CASSFETGGDEKLFF.